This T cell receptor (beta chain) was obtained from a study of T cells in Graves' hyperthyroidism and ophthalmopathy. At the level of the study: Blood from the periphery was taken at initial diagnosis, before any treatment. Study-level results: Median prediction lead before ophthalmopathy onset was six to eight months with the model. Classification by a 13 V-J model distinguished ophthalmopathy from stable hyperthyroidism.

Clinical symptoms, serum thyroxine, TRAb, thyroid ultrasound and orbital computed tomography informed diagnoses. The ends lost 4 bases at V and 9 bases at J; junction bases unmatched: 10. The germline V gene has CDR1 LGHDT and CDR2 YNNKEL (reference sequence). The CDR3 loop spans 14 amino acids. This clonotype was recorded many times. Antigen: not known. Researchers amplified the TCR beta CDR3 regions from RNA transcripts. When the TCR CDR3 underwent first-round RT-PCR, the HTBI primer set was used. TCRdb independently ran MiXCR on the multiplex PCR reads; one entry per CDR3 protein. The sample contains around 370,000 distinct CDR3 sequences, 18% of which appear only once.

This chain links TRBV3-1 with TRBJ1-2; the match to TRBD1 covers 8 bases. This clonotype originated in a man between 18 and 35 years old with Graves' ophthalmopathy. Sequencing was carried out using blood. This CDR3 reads CASSPSGQGISYTF. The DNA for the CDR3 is TGTGCCAGCAGCCCCTCAGGACAGGGTATTAGCTACACCTTC.